This entry concerns a single T cell receptor (beta chain). The data were taken from a study of monozygotic twins with inflammatory bowel disease. This CDR3 region has 14 residues. CDR1 and CDR2 from the germline V gene are DFQATT and SNEGSKA (reference sequence). TCRdb re-called the 5' RACE reads; every CDR3 protein appears as one record, without DNA. Its clone listing holds over 130,000 distinct CDR3 sequences. Sequenced input: blood. The origin of this receptor is a human donor with ulcerative colitis or Crohn's disease, or a healthy co-twin of an affected twin (not recorded which). This sequence joins TRBV20-1 and TRBJ2-3; TCRdb indicates TRBD2, and absent DNA this call remains unverified. The CDR3 reads CSVRSGGALSTQYF.